The 9 T cell receptor beta chains given below trace back to one sample, sequenced in a study of OX40 agonist ivuxolimab in advanced cancers. Repertoires were generated with immunoSEQ multiplex PCR, while TCRdb's copy carries only in-frame clones and drops some. The profile covers 50,000 to 55,000 clones, with approximately 90% appearing a single time and about 1.6% taken by the ten largest. The specimen was CD4+ or CD8+ T cells sorted from blood, collected in a trial of the OX40 agonist ivuxolimab. These receptors all stem from an adult with an advanced solid tumor such as melanoma, head and neck, liver or kidney cancer.

The V gene is TRBV6-1, the J gene TRBJ2-3, with 7 bases fitting TRBD2. The CDR3 is 16 amino acids. The junction had 7 bases not matched to a gene; V was cut back by 4 bases and J by 0 bases. Germline V gene data show CDR1 as MNHNS and CDR2 as SASEGT. The CDR3 nucleotides read TGTGCCAGCAGTGTTCTAGCGGACCCTAGCACAGATACGCAGTATTTT. Translating gives CASSVLADPSTDTQYF.

The V gene is TRBV19, the J gene TRBJ1-5; 7 positions agree with TRBD1. The ends lost 4 bases at V and 7 bases at J; junction bases unmatched: 7. The CDR3 is 14 residues long. Germline CDR1 is LNHDA and CDR2 is SQIVND (reference sequence). The CDR3 bases are TGTGCCAGTAGTAGGGGACAGTTCGAACAGCCCCAGCATTTT. It translates to CASSRGQFEQPQHF.

This chain joins TRBV29-1 and TRBJ2-1, with D perhaps given as TRBD1 or TRBD2 (5 bases each). Germline values: CDR1 SQVTM, CDR2 ANQGSEA. V dropped 4 bases and J dropped 9 bases, with 22 bases sitting between them. The CDR3 spans 15 residues. CDR3 bases: TGCAGCGTTGCCCAGGGACCCGAGTCCTCAGTTGAGCAGTTCTTC. Protein sequence: CSVAQGPESSVEQFF.

The chain employs TRBV18 and TRBJ1-4, with no clear D. The CDR3 spans 16 residues. Germline V gives CDR1 KGHSH, CDR2 LQKENI. Trimming pared 0 bases from V and 7 bases from J, leaving 15 bases between. The CDR3 DNA reads TGTGCCAGCTCACCACCCCGACAAAGTCTTGGTGAAAAACTGTTTTTT. As protein: CASSPPRQSLGEKLFF.

The rearrangement links TRBV5-6 to TRBJ1-2; D not resolved. CDR3 size: 13 residues. Germline values: CDR1 SGHDT, CDR2 YYEEEE. Trimming pared 0 bases from V and 6 bases from J, leaving 9 bases between. Here the CDR3 reads CASSLAGMDGYTF. The CDR3 DNA reads as TGTGCCAGCAGCTTGGCGGGGATGGATGGCTACACCTTC.

V gene TRBV18 combines with J gene TRBJ1-5; TRBD1 agrees at 11 bases. This CDR3 region has 16 residues. Unmatched junction bases numbered 4, after V lost 3 bases and J lost 3 bases. The germline CDR1 and CDR2 sequences are KGHSH and LQKENI. CDR3 loop: CASSPRDRGDNQPQHF. CDR3 nucleotides: TGTGCCAGCTCACCGCGGGACAGGGGGGACAATCAGCCCCAGCATTTT. The full variable domain, rest sourced from reference TRBV18 and TRBJ1-5, is NAGVMQNPRHLVRRRGQEARLRCSPMKGHSHVYWYRQLPEEGLKFMVYLQKENIIDESGMPKERFSAEFPKEGPSILRIQQVVRGDSAAYFCASSPRDRGDNQPQHFGDGTRLSIL.

Note on this clone: At one of its ends the junction is not consistent with the germline gene, which may arise from a read error. The sample contains more than one DNA sequence encoding this CDR3. CDR3 residues: CATSKGDTDTGELFF. DNA of the CDR3: TGTGCCACTAGCAAGGGGGACACAGACACCGGGGAGCTGTTTTTT. The chain joins TRBV15 to TRBJ2-2; TRBD1 is a possible D gene (6 bases). Germline CDR1 reads LNHNV; CDR2 reads YYDKDF (reference sequence). CDR3 length equals 15 residues.

The V and J genes are TRBV30 and TRBJ2-7, with a possible D match to TRBD2 (6 bases). Germline values: CDR1 GTSNPN, CDR2 SVGIG (reference sequence). The CDR3 sequence is 14 residues long. Trimming removed 6 bases from V and 4 bases from J, with 19 bases in between. In nucleotides, the CDR3 is TGTGCCTGTGATACCGGGACTGGGTCTTACGAGCAGTACTTC. It encodes CACDTGTGSYEQYF. Full variable domain (remainder filled in from reference TRBV30 and TRBJ2-7): SQTIHQWPATLVQPVGSPLSLECTVEGTSNPNLYWYRQAAGRGLQLLFYSVGIGQISSEVPQNLSASRPQDRQFILSSKKLLLSDSGFYLCACDTGTGSYEQYFGPGTRLTVT.

This clone was seen more than once but under ten times. This chain links TRBV2 with TRBJ2-7, with TRBD2 matching 8 bases. Per germline, CDR1 SNHLY and CDR2 FYNNEI. Trimming took 10 bases from V and 0 from J; bases not matched to a gene: 20. CDR3 size: 18 residues. The CDR3 coding sequence is TGTGCCACCAGAGATTTCGACCCATATAGCGGGGCCTCCTACGAGCAGTACTTC. Its protein product is CATRDFDPYSGASYEQYF.